This T cell receptor beta chain was documented in a study of T cell responses to AZD1222 COVID-19 vaccine. General observations from the study: At 160-218 and 743-854, vaccine-associated CD4 TCRs were dominant, and they spanned spike. The donor group comprised mostly white British people and more females; the analysis possibly underestimated clonal diversity.

TCRdb keeps only in-frame clones here, not all; method: immunoSEQ multiplex PCR. This table has 160,000 or so clones, roughly nine tenths appearing once. With respect to this clone: The antigen is unknown.

The junction had 5 bases not matched to a gene; V was cut back by 4 bases and J by 7 bases. Germline CDR1 MGHRA, CDR2 YSYEKL. The CDR3 extends over 15 amino acids. V gene TRBV4-1 combines with J gene TRBJ2-2; 11 nucleotides match TRBD2. This receptor was obtained from an adult in good health. The source was peripheral blood, collected on day 0 of AZD1222 vaccination. DNA for the CDR3: TGCGCCAGCAGCCCTAGCGGGGGGAAAGGCGGGGAGCTGTTTTTT. As protein: CASSPSGGKGGELFF.